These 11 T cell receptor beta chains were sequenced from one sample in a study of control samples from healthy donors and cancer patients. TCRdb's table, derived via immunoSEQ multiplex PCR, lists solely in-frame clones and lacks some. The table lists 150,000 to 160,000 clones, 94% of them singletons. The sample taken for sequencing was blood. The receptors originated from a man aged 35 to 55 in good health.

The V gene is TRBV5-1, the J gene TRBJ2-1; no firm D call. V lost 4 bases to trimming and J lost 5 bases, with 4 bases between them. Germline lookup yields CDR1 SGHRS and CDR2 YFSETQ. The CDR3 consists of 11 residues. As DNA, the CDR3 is TGCGCCAGCAGCGTAGACAATGAGCAGTTCTTC. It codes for CASSVDNEQFF.

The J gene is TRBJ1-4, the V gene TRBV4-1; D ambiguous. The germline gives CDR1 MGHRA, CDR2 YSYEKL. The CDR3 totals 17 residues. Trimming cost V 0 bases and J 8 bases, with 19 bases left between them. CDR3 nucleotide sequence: TGCGCCAGCAGCCAAGACTCTTTACTTTCACTTGGGGAAAAACTGTTTTTT. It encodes CASSQDSLLSLGEKLFF.

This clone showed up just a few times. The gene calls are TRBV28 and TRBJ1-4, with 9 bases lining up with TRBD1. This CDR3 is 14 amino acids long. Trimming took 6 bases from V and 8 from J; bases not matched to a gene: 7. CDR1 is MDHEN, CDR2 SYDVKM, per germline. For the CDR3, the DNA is TGTGCCAGCAGCCCTCCGGGACAGGGCGAAAAACTGTTTTTT. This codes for CASSPPGQGEKLFF.

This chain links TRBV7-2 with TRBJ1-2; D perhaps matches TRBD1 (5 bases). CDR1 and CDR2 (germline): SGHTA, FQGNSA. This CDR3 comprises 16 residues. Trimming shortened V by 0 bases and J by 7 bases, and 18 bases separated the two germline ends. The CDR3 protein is CASSLAVGGLLSGYTF. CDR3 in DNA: TGTGCCAGCAGCTTAGCGGTGGGGGGACTCCTTAGTGGCTACACCTTC.

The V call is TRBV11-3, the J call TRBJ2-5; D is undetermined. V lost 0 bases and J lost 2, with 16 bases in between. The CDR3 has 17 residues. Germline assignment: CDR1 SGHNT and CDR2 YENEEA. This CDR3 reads CASSLEGWGLGQETQYF. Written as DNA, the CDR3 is TGTGCCAGCAGCTTAGAAGGGTGGGGTCTGGGGCAAGAGACCCAGTACTTC.

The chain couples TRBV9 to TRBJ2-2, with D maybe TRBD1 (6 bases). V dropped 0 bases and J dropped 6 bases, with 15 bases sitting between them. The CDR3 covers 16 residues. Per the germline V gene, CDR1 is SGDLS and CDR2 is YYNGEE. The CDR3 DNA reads TGTGCCAGCAGCGTAGAAGGGACAACTAGGGCCGGGGAGCTGTTTTTT. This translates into CASSVEGTTRAGELFF.

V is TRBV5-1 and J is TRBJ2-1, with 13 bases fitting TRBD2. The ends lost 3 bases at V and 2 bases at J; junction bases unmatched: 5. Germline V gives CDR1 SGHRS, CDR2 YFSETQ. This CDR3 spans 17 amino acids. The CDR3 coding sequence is TGCGCCAGCAGCTCGAGGACTAGCGGGGGAACCTACAATGAGCAGTTCTTC. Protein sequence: CASSSRTSGGTYNEQFF.

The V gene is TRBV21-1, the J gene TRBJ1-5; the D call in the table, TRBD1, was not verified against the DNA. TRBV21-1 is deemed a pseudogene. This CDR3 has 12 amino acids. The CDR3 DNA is TGTGCCAGCCGGGACAGGGGACAGCCCCAGCATTTT. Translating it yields CASRDRGQPQHF.

The CDR3 is CATSDSQGINQPQHF. In DNA, the CDR3 is TGTGCCACCAGTGATTCTCAGGGTATCAATCAGCCCCAGCATTTT. V and J are TRBV24-1 and TRBJ1-5; D is perhaps TRBD1 (5 bases). This CDR3 region has 15 residues. Trimming removed 2 bases from V and 3 bases from J, with 10 bases in between. Germline values: CDR1 KGHDR, CDR2 SFDVKD.

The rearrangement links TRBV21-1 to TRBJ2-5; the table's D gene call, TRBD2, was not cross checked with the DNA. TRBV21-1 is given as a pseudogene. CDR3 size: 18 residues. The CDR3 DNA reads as TGTGCCAGCAGCAAAGCTACTAGCGCGAGGGATTTTCAAGAGACCCAGTACTTC. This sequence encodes CASSKATSARDFQETQYF.

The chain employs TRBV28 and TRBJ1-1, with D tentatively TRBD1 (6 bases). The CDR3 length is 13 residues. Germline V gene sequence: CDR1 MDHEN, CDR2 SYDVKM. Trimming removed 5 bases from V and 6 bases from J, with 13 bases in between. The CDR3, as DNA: TGTGCCAGCAGTGGATTCAGGGGAGCTGAAGCTTTCTTT. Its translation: CASSGFRGAEAFF. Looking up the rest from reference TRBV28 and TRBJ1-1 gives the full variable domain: DVKVTQSSRYLVKRTGEKVFLECVQDMDHENMFWYRQDPGLGLRLIYFSYDVKMKEKGDIPEGYSVSREKKERFSLILESASTNQTSMYLCASSGFRGAEAFFGQGTRLTVV.